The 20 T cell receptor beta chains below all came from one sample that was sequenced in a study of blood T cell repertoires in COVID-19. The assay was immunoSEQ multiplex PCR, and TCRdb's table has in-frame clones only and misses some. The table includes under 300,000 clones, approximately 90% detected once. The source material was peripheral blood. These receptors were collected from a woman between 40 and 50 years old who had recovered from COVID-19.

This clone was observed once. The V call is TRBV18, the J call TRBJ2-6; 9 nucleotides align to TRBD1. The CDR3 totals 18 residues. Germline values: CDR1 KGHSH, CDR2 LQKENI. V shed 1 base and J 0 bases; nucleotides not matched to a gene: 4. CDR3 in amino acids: CASSPQGTGHSGANVLTF. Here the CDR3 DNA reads TGTGCCAGCTCACCACAGGGGACAGGGCACTCTGGGGCCAACGTCCTGACTTTC.

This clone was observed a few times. The chain's CDR3 is CASSLGADIMNTEAFF. The CDR3 DNA reads as TGTGCCAGCAGCTTAGGGGCAGATATCATGAACACTGAAGCTTTCTTT. The J gene is TRBJ1-1, the V gene TRBV11-3, with D hard to call. The CDR3 covers 16 residues. V was pared by 1 base and J by 0 bases, with 12 bases between. Germline V lookup: CDR1 SGHNT, CDR2 YENEEA. The variable domain in full, completed from reference TRBV11-3 and TRBJ1-1, reads EAGVVQSPRYKIIEKKQPVAFWCNPISGHNTLYWYLQNLGQGPELLIRYENEEAVDDSQLPKDRFSAERLKGVDSTLKIQPAELGDSAVYLCASSLGADIMNTEAFFGQGTRLTVV.

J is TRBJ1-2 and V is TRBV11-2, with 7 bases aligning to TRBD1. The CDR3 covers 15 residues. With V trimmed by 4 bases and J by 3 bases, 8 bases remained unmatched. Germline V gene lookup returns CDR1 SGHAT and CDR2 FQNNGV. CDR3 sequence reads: CASSSLTGTDYGYTF. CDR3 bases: TGTGCCAGCAGCTCTTTGACAGGGACAGACTATGGCTACACCTTC.

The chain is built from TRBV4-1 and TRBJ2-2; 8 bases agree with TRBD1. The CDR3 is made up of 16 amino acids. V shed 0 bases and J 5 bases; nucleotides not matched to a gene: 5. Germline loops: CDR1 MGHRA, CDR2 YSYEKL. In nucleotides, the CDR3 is TGCGCCAGCAGCCAAGACCAGGGGGCGGCGACCGGGGAGCTGTTTTTT. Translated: CASSQDQGAATGELFF.

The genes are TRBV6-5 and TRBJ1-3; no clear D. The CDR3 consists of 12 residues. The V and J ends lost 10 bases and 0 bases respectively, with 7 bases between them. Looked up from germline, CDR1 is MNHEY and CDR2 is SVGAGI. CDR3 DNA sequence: TGTGCCACAGCGAACTCTGGAAACACCATATATTTT. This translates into CATANSGNTIYF.

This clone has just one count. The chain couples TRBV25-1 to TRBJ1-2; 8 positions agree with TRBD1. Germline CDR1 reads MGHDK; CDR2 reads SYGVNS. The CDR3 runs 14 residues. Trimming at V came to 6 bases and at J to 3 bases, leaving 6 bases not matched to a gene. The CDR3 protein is CASRGTGPYYGYTF. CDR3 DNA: TGTGCCAGCAGGGGGACAGGCCCTTACTATGGCTACACCTTC.

CDR3 loop: CASSYLDTSSYEQYF. The CDR3 DNA is TGTGCCAGCAGTTACCTGGACACAAGCTCCTACGAGCAGTACTTC. The chain joins TRBV6-2 or TRBV6-3 to TRBJ2-7; D perhaps matches TRBD1 (5 bases). This CDR3 region has 15 residues. The V end was cut by 2 bases, the J end by 0 bases, with 11 bases between. Germline CDR1 is MNHEY and CDR2 is SVGEGT.

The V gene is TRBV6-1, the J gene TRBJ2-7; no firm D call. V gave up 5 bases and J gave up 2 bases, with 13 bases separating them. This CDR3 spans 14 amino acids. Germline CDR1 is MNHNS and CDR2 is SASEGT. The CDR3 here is CASSYDLPAYEQYF. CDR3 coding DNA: TGTGCCAGCAGTTATGATCTGCCGGCCTACGAGCAGTACTTC.

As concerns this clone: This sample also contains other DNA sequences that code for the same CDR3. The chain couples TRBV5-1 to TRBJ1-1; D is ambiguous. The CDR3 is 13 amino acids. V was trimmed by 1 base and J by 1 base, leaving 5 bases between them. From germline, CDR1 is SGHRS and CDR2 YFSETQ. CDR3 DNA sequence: TGCGCCAGCAGCTTGACGGGGAACACTGAAGCTTTCTTT. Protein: CASSLTGNTEAFF.

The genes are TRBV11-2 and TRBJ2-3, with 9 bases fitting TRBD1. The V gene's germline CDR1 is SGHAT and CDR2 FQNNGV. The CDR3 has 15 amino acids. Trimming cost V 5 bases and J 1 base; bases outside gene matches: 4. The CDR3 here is CASSTDRGGTDTQYF. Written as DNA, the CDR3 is TGTGCCAGCAGCACGGACAGGGGAGGCACAGATACGCAGTATTTT.

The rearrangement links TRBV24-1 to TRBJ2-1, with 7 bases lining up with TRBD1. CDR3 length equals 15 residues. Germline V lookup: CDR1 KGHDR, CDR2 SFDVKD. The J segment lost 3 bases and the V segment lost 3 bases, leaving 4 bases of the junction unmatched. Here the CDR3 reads CATSDPGQIYNEQFF. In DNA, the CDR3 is TGTGCCACCAGTGATCCGGGACAGATCTACAATGAGCAGTTCTTC.

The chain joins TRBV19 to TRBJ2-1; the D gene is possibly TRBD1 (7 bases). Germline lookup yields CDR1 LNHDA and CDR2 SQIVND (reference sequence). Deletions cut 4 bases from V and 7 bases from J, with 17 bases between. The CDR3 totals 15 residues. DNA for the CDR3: TGTGCCAGTAGTACTTCGGCAGGGGGGTGGAATGAGCAGTTCTTC. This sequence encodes CASSTSAGGWNEQFF.

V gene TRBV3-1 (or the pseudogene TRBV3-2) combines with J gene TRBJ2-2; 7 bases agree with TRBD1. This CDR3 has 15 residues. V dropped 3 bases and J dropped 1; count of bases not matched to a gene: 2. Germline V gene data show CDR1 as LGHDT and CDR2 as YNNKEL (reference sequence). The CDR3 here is CASSQRDRNTGELFF. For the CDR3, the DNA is TGTGCCAGCAGCCAGAGGGACAGGAACACCGGGGAGCTGTTTTTT.

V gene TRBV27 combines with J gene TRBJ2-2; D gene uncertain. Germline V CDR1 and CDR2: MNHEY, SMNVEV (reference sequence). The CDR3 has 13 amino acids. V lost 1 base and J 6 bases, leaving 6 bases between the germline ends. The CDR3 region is CASSLFRSGELFF. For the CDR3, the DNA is TGTGCCAGCAGTTTATTTCGGTCCGGGGAGCTGTTTTTT.

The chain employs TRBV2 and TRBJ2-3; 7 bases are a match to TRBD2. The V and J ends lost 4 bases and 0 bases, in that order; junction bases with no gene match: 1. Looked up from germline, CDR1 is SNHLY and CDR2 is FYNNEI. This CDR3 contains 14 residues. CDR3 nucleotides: TGTGCCAGCAGTGGGGGACTAAGCACAGATACGCAGTATTTT. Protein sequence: CASSGGLSTDTQYF.

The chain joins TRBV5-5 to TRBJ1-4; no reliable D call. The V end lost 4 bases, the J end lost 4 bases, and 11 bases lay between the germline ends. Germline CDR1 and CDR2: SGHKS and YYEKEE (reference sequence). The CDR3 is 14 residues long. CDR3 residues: CASSRQQSNEKLFF. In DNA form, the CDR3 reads TGTGCCAGCAGCCGCCAACAGAGTAATGAAAAACTGTTTTTT.

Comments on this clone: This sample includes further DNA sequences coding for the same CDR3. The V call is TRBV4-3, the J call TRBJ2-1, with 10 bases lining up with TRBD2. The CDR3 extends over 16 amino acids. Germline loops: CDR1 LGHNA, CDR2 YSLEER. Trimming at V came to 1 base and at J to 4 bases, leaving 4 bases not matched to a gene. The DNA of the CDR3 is TGCGCCAGCAGCCAAGGAGTAGCGGGAGGTTACAATGAGCAGTTCTTC. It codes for CASSQGVAGGYNEQFF.

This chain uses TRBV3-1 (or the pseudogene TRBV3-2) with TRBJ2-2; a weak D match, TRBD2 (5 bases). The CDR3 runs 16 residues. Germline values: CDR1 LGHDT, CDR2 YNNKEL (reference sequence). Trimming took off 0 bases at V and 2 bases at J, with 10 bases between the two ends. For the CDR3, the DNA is TGTGCCAGCAGCCAAGACAGGACTCGCAACACCGGGGAGCTGTTTTTT. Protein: CASSQDRTRNTGELFF.

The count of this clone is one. CDR3 in amino acids: CASSLGTGYEQYF. CDR3 coding DNA: TGTGCCAGCAGTTTAGGGACAGGATACGAGCAGTACTTC. This sequence joins TRBV27 and TRBJ2-7; 8 bases line up with TRBD1. After removal of 2 bases from V and 4 bases from J, the junction contained 1 base not matched to a gene. This CDR3 comprises 13 residues. The germline V gene encodes CDR1 MNHEY and CDR2 SMNVEV (reference sequence).

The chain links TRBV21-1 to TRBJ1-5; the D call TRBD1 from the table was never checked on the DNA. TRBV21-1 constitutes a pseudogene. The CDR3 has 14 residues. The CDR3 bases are TGTGCCAGCAGCGCATACAGGGGAGGCCAGCCCCAGCATTTT. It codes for CASSAYRGGQPQHF.